This T cell receptor (beta chain) was retrieved from a study of T cell changes during pregnancy in multiple sclerosis. CDR3 length: 15 residues. Germline-derived CDR1 and CDR2 are SGHVS and FQNEAQ. The junction had 8 bases not matched to a gene; V was cut back by 4 bases and J by 8 bases. The table came from immunoSEQ multiplex PCR; TCRdb's copy has only in-frame clones and leaves some out. The table lists some 77,000 clones, 85% to 95% of them singletons. The rearrangement links TRBV7-8 to TRBJ1-6; 7 nucleotides align to TRBD1. Material: peripheral blood, obtained after pregnancy. The sequence derives from a female donor in good health, enrolled as a control in a pregnancy study. CDR3 in amino acids: CASSSPQGRDSPLHF. DNA for the CDR3: TGTGCCAGCAGCTCCCCACAGGGGCGGGATTCACCCCTCCACTTT.